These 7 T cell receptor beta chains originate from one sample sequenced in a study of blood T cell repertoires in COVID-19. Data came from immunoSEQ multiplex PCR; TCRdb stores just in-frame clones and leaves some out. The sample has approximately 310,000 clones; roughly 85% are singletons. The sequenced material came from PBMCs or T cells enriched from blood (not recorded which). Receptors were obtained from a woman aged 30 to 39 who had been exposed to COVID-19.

CDR3 nucleotide sequence: TGTGCCAGCAGTGAGTACAGGGTCACTCAGCCCCAGCATTTT. It is translated as CASSEYRVTQPQHF. The chain carries TRBV25-1 and TRBJ1-5, with a possible D match to TRBD1 (6 bases). V was trimmed by 3 bases and J by 6 bases, leaving 12 bases between them. This CDR3 contains 14 residues. From germline, CDR1 is MGHDK and CDR2 SYGVNS.

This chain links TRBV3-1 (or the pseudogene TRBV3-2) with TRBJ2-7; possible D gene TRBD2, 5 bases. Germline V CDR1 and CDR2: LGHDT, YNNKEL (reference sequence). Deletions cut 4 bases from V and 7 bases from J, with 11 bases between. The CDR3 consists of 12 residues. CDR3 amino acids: CASSPRRGEQYF. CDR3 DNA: TGTGCCAGCAGCCCCCGACGGGGTGAGCAGTACTTC.

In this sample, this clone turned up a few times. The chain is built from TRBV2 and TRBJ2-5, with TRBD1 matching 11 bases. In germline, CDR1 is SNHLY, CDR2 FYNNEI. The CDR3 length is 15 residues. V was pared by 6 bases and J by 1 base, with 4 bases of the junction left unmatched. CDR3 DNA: TGTGCCAGCAGACGGGACAGGGGGTTCCAAGAGACCCAGTACTTC. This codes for CASRRDRGFQETQYF.

The CDR3 DNA follows: TGTGCCAGCATTAGCGTGGGTGAGCAGTTCTTC. Its translation is CASISVGEQFF. The chain combines TRBV2 with TRBJ2-1, with D possibly matching TRBD2 (5 bases). Germline CDR1 and CDR2: SNHLY and FYNNEI. With 7 bases removed from V and 9 bases from J, the gap between germline ends came to 10 bases. This CDR3 is 11 amino acids long.

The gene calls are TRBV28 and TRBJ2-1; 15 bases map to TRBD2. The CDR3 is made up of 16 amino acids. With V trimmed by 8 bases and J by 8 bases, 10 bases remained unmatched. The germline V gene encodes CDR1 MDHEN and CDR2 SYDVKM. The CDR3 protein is CASDGTSGGLMYEQFF. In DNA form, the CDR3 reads TGTGCCAGCGACGGGACTAGCGGGGGGCTAATGTATGAGCAGTTCTTC.

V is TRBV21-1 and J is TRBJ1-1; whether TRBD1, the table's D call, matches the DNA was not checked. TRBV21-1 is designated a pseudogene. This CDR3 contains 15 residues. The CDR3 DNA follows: TGTGCCAGCAGCGATAAAGGGGGCGAGAACACTGAAGCTTTCTTT. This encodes CASSDKGGENTEAFF.

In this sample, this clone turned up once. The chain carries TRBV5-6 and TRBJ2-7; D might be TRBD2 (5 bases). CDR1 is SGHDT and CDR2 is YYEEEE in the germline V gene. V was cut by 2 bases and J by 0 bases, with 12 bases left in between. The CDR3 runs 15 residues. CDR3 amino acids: CASSFGDRPSYEQYF. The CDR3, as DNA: TGTGCCAGCAGCTTCGGGGATAGACCCTCCTACGAGCAGTACTTC.